Shown below are 4 T cell receptor beta chains from a single sample sequenced in a study of T-cell reconstitution after alpha-beta-depleted transplantation in children. Study outcomes and limitations: Hyperexpanded clones declined; after one year, newly produced T cells mostly supplied diversity.

Preparation of the TCRbeta library involved a method that used unique molecular identifiers. TCRdb reprocessed the PCR reads via MiXCR and lists one record per CDR3 protein. The table has around 300,000 distinct CDR3 sequences, over 7.5% seen once; the top ten hold 8.5% to 9.5%. Which antigens these TCRs recognize remains unknown. This specimen was peripheral blood, taken 360 days after TCRalphabeta/CD19-depleted stem cell transplant. The receptors were gathered from a female patient aged 2-10 years who had a stem cell transplant for Fanconi anemia, so the T cells may come from the graft donor.

V is TRBV2 and J is TRBJ2-3, with D possibly called TRBD1 or TRBD2 (6 bases each). Germline CDR1 SNHLY, CDR2 FYNNEI. The CDR3 consists of 18 residues. V was trimmed by 6 bases and J by 0 bases, leaving 22 bases between them. The DNA of the CDR3 is TGTGCCAGCAGCTACACTGGGGGGCCCGGGACTAGCACAGATACGCAGTATTTT. Translated, it gives CASSYTGGPGTSTDTQYF.

This clonotype was observed many times. V gene TRBV5-1 combines with J gene TRBJ2-2; 7 bases are a match to TRBD1. The CDR3 contains 14 residues. J gave up 1 base and V 6 bases, and 3 bases lay outside the gene matches. Germline assignment: CDR1 SGHRS and CDR2 YFSETQ. CDR3 DNA: TGCGCCAGCAATCACAGGGGGAACACCGGGGAGCTGTTTTTT. This translates into CASNHRGNTGELFF.

This clonotype was seen a handful of times. This chain uses TRBV6-5 with TRBJ2-1, with 9 bases that match TRBD1. V shed 2 bases, J shed 3 bases, and the junction held 2 bases outside the gene matches. From germline, CDR1 is MNHEY and CDR2 SVGAGI. The CDR3 has 15 amino acids. CDR3 region: CASSYRDRVYNEQFF. DNA for the CDR3: TGTGCCAGCAGTTACCGGGACAGGGTCTACAATGAGCAGTTCTTC.

This clonotype showed up many times. The V and J genes are TRBV29-1 and TRBJ2-7; 14 bases fit TRBD2. Per the germline V gene, CDR1 is SQVTM and CDR2 is ANQGSEA. This CDR3 spans 16 amino acids. V dropped 6 bases and J dropped 2; count of bases not matched to a gene: 9. CDR3 in DNA: TGCAGCGTATCCGGGACTAGCGGGGGTTCTACCTACGAGCAGTACTTC. The encoded protein is CSVSGTSGGSTYEQYF.